This T cell receptor (beta chain) was sequenced for a study of CD8+CD57+ T cells in acquired aplastic anemia. Study-wide background: The mean DNA yield obtained from sorted CD4+ and CD8+ cells came to roughly 3 ug. In CD4+ cells, healthy donors produced an average of approximately 11 million reads.

This clonotype was recorded a few times. Its target is unknown. Germline CDR1 and CDR2: KGHDR and SFDVKD. V lost 11 bases to trimming and J lost 2 bases; unmatched junction nucleotides: 11. This CDR3 is built from 16 residues. The template for TCR beta VDJ and CDR3 sequence profiling was genomic DNA. TCRdb recomputed calls from the reads with MiXCR, one row per CDR3 protein. The table includes under 250,000 distinct CDR3 sequences, 34% detected once. Study findings and constraints: Significance was not reached for CD8+ Simpson's diversity between patients and controls. Overlap between patients and controls comprised 25 to 30 CD8+ CDR3 sequences.

The chain employs TRBV24-1 and TRBJ2-7; 13 bases align to TRBD2. The sequenced sample consisted of sorted CD4+, CD8+, or CD8+CD57+ T cells (not recorded which) from PBMCs. This TCR derives from a human donor in good health, serving as a control. The CDR3 sequence: CASSPYGTSGTYEQYF. The CDR3, as DNA: TGTGCCAGCTCACCGTACGGGACTAGCGGGACCTACGAGCAGTACTTC.